A single sample gave rise to the 11 T cell receptor beta chains below, sequenced in a study of cytomegalovirus exposure and HLA in healthy donors. The PCR made use of 60 Vbeta and 13 Jbeta primers. Produced via immunoSEQ multiplex PCR; TCRdb's table is partial and in-frame only. The sample carries roughly 140,000 clones, roughly four fifths recorded once. The material sequenced was PBMCs. The receptors stem from a male donor in good health and CMV-seronegative.

The rearrangement links TRBV7-6 to TRBJ2-5, with 8 bases aligning to TRBD2. Trimming cost V 5 bases and J 5 bases; bases outside gene matches: 7. Germline V gene sequence: CDR1 SGHVS, CDR2 FNYEAQ. The CDR3 extends over 14 amino acids. Here the CDR3 DNA reads TGTGCCAGCAGCCCCGGTAGCGGGAAGGAGACCCAGTACTTC. This encodes CASSPGSGKETQYF.

The chain joins TRBV11-2 to TRBJ2-7; the D gene is possibly TRBD2 (6 bases). Germline loops: CDR1 SGHAT, CDR2 FQNNGV. Trimming stripped 8 bases from V and 5 bases from J, with 16 bases between. The CDR3 totals 13 residues. The CDR3 reads CASFSPSVNEQYF. The CDR3 coding sequence is TGTGCCAGCTTCAGCCCTAGCGTCAACGAGCAGTACTTC. Looking up the rest from reference TRBV11-2 and TRBJ2-7 gives the full variable domain: EAGVAQSPRYKIIEKRQSVAFWCNPISGHATLYWYQQILGQGPKLLIQFQNNGVVDDSQLPKDRFSAERLKGVDSTLKIQPAKLEDSAVYLCASFSPSVNEQYFGPGTRLTVT.

V usage is TRBV6-8 and J usage is TRBJ1-2, with a possible D match to TRBD1 (5 bases). The germline V gene encodes CDR1 MNHGY and CDR2 SAAAGT. CDR3 length: 14 amino acids. Trimming removed 8 bases from V and 7 bases from J, with 20 bases in between. This CDR3 reads CASAIGGGEGGYTF. CDR3 sequence (DNA): TGTGCCAGCGCTATCGGGGGAGGGGAGGGTGGCTACACCTTC.

The chain is built from TRBV9 and TRBJ2-1, with 13 bases that match TRBD2. CDR1 is SGDLS, CDR2 YYNGEE, per germline. The CDR3 has 16 residues. V was pared by 3 bases and J by 8 bases, with 8 bases of the junction left unmatched. CDR3 DNA sequence: TGTGCCAGCAGCGAGTCGACTAGCGGGAGGCACTATGAGCAGTTCTTC. Translating it yields CASSESTSGRHYEQFF.

The chain links TRBV9 to TRBJ1-1, with 7 bases lining up with TRBD1. V lost 7 bases to trimming and J lost 5 bases; unmatched junction nucleotides: 14. The germline V gene encodes CDR1 SGDLS and CDR2 YYNGEE. This CDR3 is built from 15 residues. CDR3 loop: CASSTWDSQETEAFF. CDR3 coding DNA: TGTGCCAGCTCCACCTGGGACAGTCAGGAGACTGAAGCTTTCTTT.

J is TRBJ2-1 and V is TRBV9; 11 bases align to TRBD2. This CDR3 has 17 residues. V gave up 2 bases and J gave up 1 base; unmatched junction bases: 5. Germline V gene data show CDR1 as SGDLS and CDR2 as YYNGEE. CDR3 in DNA: TGTGCCAGCAGCGTGACTAGCGGGAAGTGGTCCTACAATGAGCAGTTCTTC. This encodes CASSVTSGKWSYNEQFF.

This rearrangement joins TRBV18 to TRBJ2-5; 7 nucleotides line up with TRBD2. This CDR3 is 17 amino acids long. The germline V gene encodes CDR1 KGHSH and CDR2 LQKENI. Trimming cost V 6 bases and J 2 bases; bases outside gene matches: 15. CDR3 in amino acids: CASSSGIPGGLQETQYF. The CDR3 coding sequence is TGTGCCAGCTCTTCGGGGATACCGGGGGGATTACAAGAGACCCAGTACTTC.

The chain carries TRBV15 and TRBJ1-4, with D maybe TRBD1 (5 bases). V lost 1 base and J 1 base, leaving 13 bases between the germline ends. The germline V gene encodes CDR1 LNHNV and CDR2 YYDKDF (reference sequence). CDR3 size: 17 residues. This CDR3 reads CATSRGGAGGTNEKLFF. The DNA of the CDR3 is TGTGCCACCAGCAGAGGTGGGGCGGGGGGAACTAATGAAAAACTGTTTTTT.

The V gene is TRBV9, the J gene TRBJ2-7; maybe TRBD2 (6 bases). V was trimmed by 4 bases and J by 5 bases, leaving 19 bases between them. The CDR3 loop spans 15 amino acids. Germline CDR1 reads SGDLS; CDR2 reads YYNGEE. CDR3 bases: TGTGCCAGCAGCTTCACTTCCGGGAGCGGCAACGAGCAGTACTTC. Amino acids: CASSFTSGSGNEQYF.

The V and J genes are TRBV11-2 and TRBJ2-5; 8 bases align to TRBD2. Per germline, CDR1 SGHAT and CDR2 FQNNGV. The CDR3 is 14 residues long. V dropped 4 bases and J dropped 4; count of bases not matched to a gene: 5. The CDR3 DNA follows: TGTGCCAGCAGCTCAGCGGGAGTCGGAGAGACCCAGTACTTC. It translates to CASSSAGVGETQYF.

V usage is TRBV5-1 and J usage is TRBJ2-5; TRBD2 matches at 11 bases. The J call is in doubt because the DNA end fits TRBJ2-7 better. Germline V gene sequence: CDR1 SGHRS, CDR2 YFSETQ. The CDR3 is 15 amino acids. The DNA for the CDR3 is TGCGCCAGCAGCCCGACGACTAGCGGGGTCTACGAGCAGTACTTC. Residues: CASSPTTSGVYEQYF.